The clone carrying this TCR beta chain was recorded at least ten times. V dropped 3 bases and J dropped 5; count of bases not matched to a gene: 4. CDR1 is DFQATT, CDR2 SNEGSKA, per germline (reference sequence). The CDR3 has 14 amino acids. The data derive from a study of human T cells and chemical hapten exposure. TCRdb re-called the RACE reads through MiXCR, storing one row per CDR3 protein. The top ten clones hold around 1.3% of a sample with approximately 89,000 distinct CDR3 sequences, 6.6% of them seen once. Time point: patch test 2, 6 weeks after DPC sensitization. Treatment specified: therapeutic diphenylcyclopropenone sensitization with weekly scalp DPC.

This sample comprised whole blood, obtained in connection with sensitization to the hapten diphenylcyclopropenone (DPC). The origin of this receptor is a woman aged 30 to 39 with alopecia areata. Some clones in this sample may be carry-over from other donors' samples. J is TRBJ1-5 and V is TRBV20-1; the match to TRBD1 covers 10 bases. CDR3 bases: TGCAGTGCTAGGGGGACAGGGGAATATCAGCCCCAGCATTTT. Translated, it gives CSARGTGEYQPQHF.